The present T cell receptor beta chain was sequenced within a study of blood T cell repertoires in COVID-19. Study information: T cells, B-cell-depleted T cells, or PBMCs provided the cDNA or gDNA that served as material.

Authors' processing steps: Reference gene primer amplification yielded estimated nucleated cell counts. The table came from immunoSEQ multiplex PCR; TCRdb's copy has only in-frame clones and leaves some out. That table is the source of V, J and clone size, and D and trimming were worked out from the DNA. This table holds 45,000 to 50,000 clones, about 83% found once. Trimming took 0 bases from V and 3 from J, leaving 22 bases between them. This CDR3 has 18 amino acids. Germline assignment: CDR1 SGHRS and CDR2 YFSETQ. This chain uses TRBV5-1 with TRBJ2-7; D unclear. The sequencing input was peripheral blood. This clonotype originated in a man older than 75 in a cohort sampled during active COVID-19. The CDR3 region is CASSLGSTLKLSFYEQYF. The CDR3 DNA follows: TGCGCCAGCAGCTTGGGTTCCACCCTAAAGTTGAGTTTCTACGAGCAGTACTTC.